This T cell receptor (beta chain) was sequenced for a study of blood T cell repertoires in COVID-19. At the level of the study: The United States, Italy and Spain were the sources of the acute and convalescent COVID-19 samples. T cells, B-cell-depleted T cells, or PBMCs provided the cDNA or gDNA that served as material.

Authors' processing steps: Reference gene primer amplification gave estimated nucleated cell counts. Assay used: immunoSEQ multiplex PCR; TCRdb lists only in-frame clones, some missing. V and J calls and clone size are given by that table; D and trimming were obtained from the DNA. The sample lists more than 75,000 clones, more than 75% occurring once. The CDR3 is made up of 15 amino acids. V was clipped by 2 bases and J by 2 bases; unmatched bases: 5. CDR1 and CDR2 (germline): SGHNT, YENEEA. The sample was peripheral blood. The chain is built from TRBV11-3 and TRBJ2-5; the match to TRBD1 covers 7 bases. The sequence was obtained from a human donor in a cohort sampled during active COVID-19. This chain's CDR3 is CASSLRTGEQETQYF. In DNA, the CDR3 is TGTGCCAGCAGCTTACGGACAGGTGAACAAGAGACCCAGTACTTC.